The subject of this entry is one TCR beta chain. Its antigen remains unknown. CDR1 is SNHLY, CDR2 FYNNEI, per germline. Trimming removed 6 bases from V and 3 bases from J; junction bases left unmatched: 4. This CDR3 has 14 amino acids. Profiling relied on immunoSEQ multiplex PCR, and the TCRdb table lists in-frame clones only, not all of them. The sample holds around 160,000 clones; roughly nine tenths are singletons and the top ten take about 4%. These data belong to a study of T cell responses to AZD1222 COVID-19 vaccine. Points from the study as a whole: Close to half of all spike-specific TCRs reportedly target regions of the variants that are unmutated. Along spike, vaccine-associated CD4 TCRs were found throughout, with dominance at 160-218 and 743-854. It should be noted that donors were predominantly white British and more often female, and clonal diversity was possibly underestimated.

It was second doses at about 4 or about 12 weeks that were pooled. The material sequenced was peripheral blood, taken 28 days after the second AZD1222 dose. The TCR was taken from an adult who received the AZD1222 COVID-19 vaccine. This rearrangement joins TRBV2 to TRBJ2-7, with 11 bases fitting TRBD2. The DNA of the CDR3 is TGTGCCAGCAGGCAACTAGCGGGGGACTACGAGCAGTACTTC. Its protein product is CASRQLAGDYEQYF.